This T cell receptor beta chain was recorded in a study of cytomegalovirus exposure and HLA in healthy donors. The CDR3 spans 14 residues. Losses at the gene ends were 5 bases for V and 2 bases for J; bases not matched to a gene: 6. CDR1 is SGDLS and CDR2 is YYNGEE in the germline V gene. Regarding this clone: Its antigen is unidentified.

Assay used: immunoSEQ multiplex PCR; TCRdb lists only in-frame clones, some missing. The table has some 100,000 clones, more than 70% seen once. Study-wide results and caveats: Subsequent analysis found a tendency for first-cohort TCR clusters to co-occur within the 120 or so validation repertoires. The study designated 150 or so TCR beta chains cytomegalovirus-associated.

The chain is built from TRBV9 and TRBJ2-7, with 8 nucleotides matching TRBD1. Sequencing used PBMCs. This sequence originates from a man aged 18 to 29 in good health and CMV-seronegative. In DNA, the CDR3 is TGTGCCAGCAGTCGGGACAGGCCTACCTACGAGCAGTACTTC. Amino acids: CASSRDRPTYEQYF.